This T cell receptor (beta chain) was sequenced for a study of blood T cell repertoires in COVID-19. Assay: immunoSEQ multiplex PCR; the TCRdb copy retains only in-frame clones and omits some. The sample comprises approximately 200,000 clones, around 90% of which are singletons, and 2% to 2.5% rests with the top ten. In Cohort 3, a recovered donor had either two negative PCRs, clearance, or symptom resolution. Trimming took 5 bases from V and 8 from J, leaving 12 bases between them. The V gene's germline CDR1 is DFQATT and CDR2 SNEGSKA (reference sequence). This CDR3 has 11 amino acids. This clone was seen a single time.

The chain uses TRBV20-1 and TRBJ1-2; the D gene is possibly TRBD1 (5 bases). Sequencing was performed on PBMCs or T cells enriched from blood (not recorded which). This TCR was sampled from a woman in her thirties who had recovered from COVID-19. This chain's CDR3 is CSAGHDKGYTF. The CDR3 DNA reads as TGCAGTGCTGGACATGATAAGGGCTACACCTTC.